This T cell receptor (beta chain) came from a study of cytomegalovirus exposure and HLA in healthy donors. Notes on the study in general: Analysis performed later showed TCR beta chains linked to HLA being more clonally expanded than equally common others. Researchers reported that a few CMV-associated chains were confirmed in vitro as CMV antigen-specific.

Donors sampled were nominally healthy, though unrecorded immune exposures were likely. Both 60 Vbeta primers and 13 Jbeta primers went into the PCR. The repertoire was sequenced with immunoSEQ multiplex PCR; TCRdb's copy has only in-frame clones and lacks some. Here the sample spans about 150,000 clones, 72% being singletons. The V gene lost 5 bases and the J gene lost 0 bases, with 8 bases spanning the gap. The CDR3 length is 14 residues. Looked up from germline, CDR1 is WSHSY and CDR2 is SAAADI. Notes on this clone: The antigen is undetermined.

This TCR was sampled from a man in his forties in good health and CMV-seronegative. The sample comprised PBMCs. The chain is built from TRBV10-2 and TRBJ1-3, with D possibly being TRBD1 (6 bases). The CDR3 DNA sequence: TGCGCCAGCAGTACAGGGAGCTCTGGAAACACCATATATTTT. Its protein is CASSTGSSGNTIYF.